The clone carrying this TCR beta chain was detected once. The sample comes from a study of blood T cell repertoires in COVID-19. Here immunoSEQ multiplex PCR was the method, and the copy in TCRdb shows in-frame clones only, minus some. Here the sample spans 250,000 to 350,000 clones, around nine tenths being singletons. The clonotype originates from a woman aged 25 to 39 who had recovered from COVID-19. Input material: PBMCs or T cells enriched from blood (not recorded which).

DNA of the CDR3: TGTGCCAGCTCAGGACAGGGCTATGGCTACACCTTC. This encodes CASSGQGYGYTF. The chain couples TRBV25-1 to TRBJ1-2; 8 nucleotides line up with TRBD1. V lost 8 bases to trimming and J lost 4 bases; unmatched junction nucleotides: 3. Germline V gives CDR1 MGHDK, CDR2 SYGVNS. The CDR3 has 12 amino acids.